The entry below describes one TCR beta chain. Every patient was affected by relapse after autologous stem cell transplantation, while exposure to brentuximab vedotin was not uniform. Thawed PBMCs were subjected to magnetic negative selection, which yielded isolated CD8+ T cells. This sample is part of a study of PD-1 blockade in classical Hodgkin lymphoma. Method: immunoSEQ multiplex PCR; TCRdb's copy keeps in-frame clones and lacks some. The sample lists 25,000 to 30,000 clones; around 88% were seen once. The sequence was collected from a human donor with classical Hodgkin lymphoma. Material: CD8+ T cells from blood, obtained at baseline.

CDR3 sequence: CASSDGTGAGTEAFF. CDR3 bases: TGCGCCAGCAGTGACGGGACAGGGGCGGGTACTGAAGCTTTCTTT. The chain combines TRBV10-2 with TRBJ1-1; 10 nucleotides line up with TRBD1. The CDR3 has 15 amino acids. The trim removed 3 bases at V and 5 bases at J, leaving 6 bases unmatched. The germline V gene has CDR1 WSHSY and CDR2 SAAADI.